The 21 T cell receptor beta chains presented below share a single source sample, sequenced in a study of vaccination and CD4 T cells after COVID-19. Documented treatment: approximately nine-day PBMC culture with coronavirus spike peptide pools or control peptides (ViraFEST assay). Their antigens remain unidentified. Cultured CD4+ T-cell DNA underwent Oncomine TCR Beta short-read sequencing. TCRdb analysed the PCR reads with MiXCR anew, one entry per CDR3 protein. The sample carries about 16,000 distinct CDR3 sequences, 52% recorded once. The sample here was CD4+ T cells from blood, cultured in vitro, taken before SARS-CoV-2 vaccination. The source is a human donor who had recovered from COVID-19.

V and J are TRBV5-1 and TRBJ1-1; D gene unclear. Germline V gene lookup returns CDR1 SGHRS and CDR2 YFSETQ. Trimming left V 1 base short and J 1 base short, with 8 bases between. The CDR3 runs 14 residues. The CDR3 is CASSLWSANTEAFF. As DNA, the CDR3 is TGCGCCAGCAGCTTGTGGTCAGCGAACACTGAAGCTTTCTTT.

The genes are TRBV28 and TRBJ1-5, with D possibly matching TRBD1 (6 bases). The V and J ends lost 2 bases and 6 bases respectively, with 14 bases between them. CDR1 is MDHEN, CDR2 SYDVKM, per germline. This CDR3 contains 15 residues. The CDR3 loop reads CASSLVQGLGQPQHF. In DNA, the CDR3 is TGTGCCAGCAGTTTAGTGCAGGGGTTGGGTCAGCCCCAGCATTTT.

The chain links TRBV15 to TRBJ2-5; the D is unclear. The germline V and J ends were trimmed by 0 bases and 4 bases, with 0 bases remaining between them. CDR1 LNHNV and CDR2 YYDKDF come from the germline V gene (reference sequence). The CDR3 is made up of 11 amino acids. CDR3 sequence: CATSREETQYF. In DNA form, the CDR3 reads TGTGCCACCAGCAGAGAAGAGACCCAGTACTTC.

The chain combines TRBV6-4 with TRBJ2-1, with no clear D. V was clipped by 6 bases and J by 5 bases, with 20 bases between them. The CDR3 contains 16 residues. Per germline, CDR1 MRHNA and CDR2 SNTAGT. CDR3 in DNA: TGTGCCAGCAGCTTAGGCGGCATTTGGGTAAACAATGAGCAGTTCTTC. It specifies CASSLGGIWVNNEQFF.

The chain links TRBV4-3 to TRBJ1-2; TRBD1 might be the D (5 bases). CDR1 and CDR2 from the germline V gene are LGHNA and YSLEER. The CDR3 has 15 amino acids. Trimming cost V 6 bases and J 4 bases, with 18 bases left between them. The CDR3 nucleotides are TGCGCCAGCAGACGGAACATTCAGGGAATCTATGGCTACACCTTC. Amino acids: CASRRNIQGIYGYTF.

The chain joins TRBV6-5 to TRBJ2-6; TRBD1 aligns across 9 bases. The CDR3 is 18 residues long. Unmatched junction bases numbered 6, after V lost 2 bases and J lost 1 base. CDR1 is MNHEY, CDR2 SVGAGI, per germline. The CDR3 is CASSYGTGKKSGANVLTF. For the CDR3, the DNA is TGTGCCAGCAGTTACGGGACAGGGAAAAAATCTGGGGCCAACGTCCTGACTTTC.

This clonotype was seen a handful of times. The V gene is TRBV7-2, the J gene TRBJ2-6; D is unresolved. The CDR3 is 17 amino acids. Trimming stripped 0 bases from V and 0 bases from J, with 9 bases between. The germline V gene has CDR1 SGHTA and CDR2 FQGNSA. In DNA form, the CDR3 reads TGTGCCAGCAGCTTAGCGTCGGGTAGCTCTGGGGCCAACGTCCTGACTTTC. As protein: CASSLASGSSGANVLTF.

The chain is built from TRBV29-1 and TRBJ2-2, with 8 bases aligning to TRBD1. Germline CDR1 is SQVTM and CDR2 is ANQGSEA. Trimming took 3 bases from V and 9 from J; bases not matched to a gene: 6. This CDR3 comprises 13 residues. The chain's CDR3 is CSVDGQGNRELFF. The CDR3 DNA reads as TGCAGCGTTGACGGACAGGGTAATCGGGAGCTGTTTTTT.

This chain joins TRBV28 and TRBJ1-2, with D tentatively TRBD1 (6 bases). CDR1 is MDHEN, CDR2 SYDVKM, per germline. Trimming shortened V by 5 bases and J by 5 bases, and 9 bases separated the two germline ends. The CDR3 totals 12 residues. The CDR3 DNA follows: TGTGCCAGCAGTGCCGGACAGTATGGCTACACCTTC. It encodes CASSAGQYGYTF.

The chain joins TRBV7-9 to TRBJ2-7; D possibly corresponds to TRBD1 (6 bases). This CDR3 comprises 14 residues. The V gene lost 5 bases and the J gene lost 2 bases, with 13 bases spanning the gap. Germline CDR1 reads SEHNR; CDR2 reads FQNEAQ (reference sequence). CDR3 amino acids: CASSPNRGTYEQYF. The CDR3 nucleotides read TGTGCCAGCAGCCCCAATAGGGGGACCTACGAGCAGTACTTC.

The V call is TRBV12-3 or TRBV12-4, the J call TRBJ2-5, with D perhaps assigned TRBD1 or TRBD2 (6 bases each). V was clipped by 6 bases and J by 1 base, with 15 bases between them. CDR3 length: 15 amino acids. The CDR3 region is CASRRDTGSQETQYF. The CDR3 nucleotides are TGTGCCAGCAGGCGGGACACCGGCTCCCAAGAGACCCAGTACTTC.

The chain recombines TRBV20-1 with TRBJ2-7; D possibly matches TRBD1 or TRBD2 (5 bases each). Per germline, CDR1 DFQATT and CDR2 SNEGSKA (reference sequence). This CDR3 spans 15 amino acids. The V gene lost 1 base and the J gene lost 5 bases, with 18 bases spanning the gap. The CDR3 reads CSARAPGTRNNEQYF. The DNA of the CDR3 is TGCAGTGCTAGAGCGCCCGGGACCAGAAACAACGAGCAGTACTTC.

This clonotype has more than one count but fewer than ten. J is TRBJ2-6 and V is TRBV7-2; D remains unclear. V was cut by 5 bases and J by 2 bases, with 13 bases left in between. The germline V gene encodes CDR1 SGHTA and CDR2 FQGNSA. The CDR3 covers 16 residues. CDR3 region: CASSDPGLPGANVLTF. For the CDR3, the DNA is TGTGCCAGCAGCGATCCGGGTCTCCCTGGGGCCAACGTCCTGACTTTC.

The J gene is TRBJ1-2, the V gene TRBV7-2, with 7 bases lining up with TRBD1. CDR3 length: 15 residues. The J segment lost 5 bases and the V segment lost 5 bases, leaving 11 bases of the junction unmatched. CDR1 is SGHTA and CDR2 is FQGNSA in the germline V gene. The CDR3 region is CASSATTGAGYGYTF. The CDR3 nucleotides are TGTGCCAGCAGCGCTACTACAGGGGCTGGGTATGGCTACACCTTC.

V gene TRBV5-1 combines with J gene TRBJ2-5, with 8 nucleotides matching TRBD2. Per germline, CDR1 SGHRS and CDR2 YFSETQ. V shed 0 bases and J 3 bases; nucleotides not matched to a gene: 7. This CDR3 region has 16 residues. The CDR3 sequence: CASSLGTSRVEETQYF. The DNA of the CDR3 is TGCGCCAGCAGCTTGGGGACTAGCAGAGTGGAAGAGACCCAGTACTTC.

V gene TRBV27 combines with J gene TRBJ1-6; TRBD1 matches 7 bases. CDR1 and CDR2 (germline): MNHEY, SMNVEV (reference sequence). This CDR3 spans 16 amino acids. Losses at the gene ends were 0 bases for V and 6 bases for J; bases not matched to a gene: 5. CDR3 protein: CASSLSGTAPNSPLHF. In DNA, the CDR3 is TGTGCCAGCAGTTTATCAGGGACAGCACCTAATTCACCCCTCCACTTT.

This chain joins TRBV20-1 and TRBJ1-3; 7 bases are a match to TRBD1. V dropped 3 bases and J dropped 4; count of bases not matched to a gene: 6. The germline V gene encodes CDR1 DFQATT and CDR2 SNEGSKA (reference sequence). This CDR3 spans 14 amino acids. The CDR3 loop reads CSARWQGVGNTIYF. The CDR3 DNA reads TGCAGTGCTAGGTGGCAGGGGGTGGGAAACACCATATATTTT.

The V gene is TRBV7-9, the J gene TRBJ2-2; 14 nucleotides align to TRBD2. V was clipped by 6 bases and J by 0 bases; unmatched bases: 3. Germline-derived CDR1 and CDR2 are SEHNR and FQNEAQ (reference sequence). The CDR3 has 17 amino acids. This CDR3 reads CASRGTSGGSNTGELFF. The CDR3 DNA follows: TGTGCCAGCAGGGGGACTAGCGGGGGCTCGAACACCGGGGAGCTGTTTTTT.

The chain links TRBV14 to TRBJ2-1, with D unresolved. The germline gives CDR1 SGHDN, CDR2 FVKESK. This CDR3 contains 13 residues. Between the trimmed V and J ends, which lost 6 bases and 9 bases, there was a span of 15 bases. The chain's CDR3 is CASRTSGFGEQFF. CDR3 nucleotides: TGTGCCAGCAGGACCTCCGGGTTTGGTGAGCAGTTCTTC.

The chain combines TRBV20-1 with TRBJ2-3; a possible D gene is TRBD1 (6 bases). The V and J ends lost 3 bases and 8 bases respectively, with 12 bases between them. Germline assignment: CDR1 DFQATT and CDR2 SNEGSKA (reference sequence). The CDR3 is 12 residues long. This chain's CDR3 is CSASGGEGTQYF. Here the CDR3 DNA reads TGCAGTGCTAGTGGGGGCGAGGGTACGCAGTATTTT.

The chain carries TRBV30 and TRBJ1-2; D perhaps matches TRBD1 (6 bases). The CDR3 consists of 13 residues. Germline V gene sequence: CDR1 GTSNPN, CDR2 SVGIG (reference sequence). Trimming took off 2 bases at V and 4 bases at J, with 11 bases between the two ends. In nucleotides, the CDR3 is TGTGCCTGGAGTCCAGGGGCGACCTATGGCTACACCTTC. It yields the protein CAWSPGATYGYTF.